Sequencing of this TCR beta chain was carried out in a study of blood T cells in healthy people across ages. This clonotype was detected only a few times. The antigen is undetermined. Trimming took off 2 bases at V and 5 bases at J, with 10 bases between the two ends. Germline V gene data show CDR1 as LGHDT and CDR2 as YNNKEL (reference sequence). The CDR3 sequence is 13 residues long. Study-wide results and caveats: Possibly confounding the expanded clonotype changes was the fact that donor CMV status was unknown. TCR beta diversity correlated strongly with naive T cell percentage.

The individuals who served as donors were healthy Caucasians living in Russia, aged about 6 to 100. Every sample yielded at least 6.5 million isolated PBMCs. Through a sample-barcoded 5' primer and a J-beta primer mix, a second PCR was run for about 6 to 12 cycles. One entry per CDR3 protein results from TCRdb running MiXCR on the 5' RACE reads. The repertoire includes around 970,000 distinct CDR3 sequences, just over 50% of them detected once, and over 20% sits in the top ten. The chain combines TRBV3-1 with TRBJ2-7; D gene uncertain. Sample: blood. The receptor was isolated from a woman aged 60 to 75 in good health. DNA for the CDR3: TGTGCCAGCAGCCAAAGGAATGGGGACGAGCAGTACTTC. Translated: CASSQRNGDEQYF.